One sample yielded the 25 T cell receptor beta chains listed below, sequenced in a study of spatial heterogeneity in lung cancer. Antigens for these TCRs are unknown. As to time point: sample taken at primary tumor resection. TCRdb reanalysed the 5' RACE reads using MiXCR and keeps one entry per CDR3 protein. The sample contains 25,000 to 30,000 distinct CDR3 sequences, less than 9% of which appear only once. Study-wide results and caveats: Expanded intratumoral alpha and beta TCR counts tracked tumor mutation counts.

This material consisted of lung tumor tissue, taken at surgery. These receptors originate from a male donor with early-stage non-small cell lung cancer.

This clonotype was picked up many times. This chain's CDR3 is CASSEGLPAETQYF. The CDR3, as DNA: TGTGCCAGCTCCGAGGGCCTTCCCGCAGAGACCCAGTACTTC. This chain links TRBV27 with TRBJ2-5, with TRBD2 as a possible D gene (5 bases). V lost 8 bases to trimming and J lost 4 bases, with 17 bases between them. The CDR3 length is 14 residues. The germline gives CDR1 MNHEY, CDR2 SMNVEV (reference sequence).

In this sample, this clonotype turned up many times. The chain has TRBV20-1 and TRBJ2-7; D remains ambiguous. This CDR3 is built from 12 residues. Between the trimmed V and J ends, which lost 6 bases and 2 bases, there was a span of 11 bases. Germline V lookup: CDR1 DFQATT, CDR2 SNEGSKA (reference sequence). In DNA, the CDR3 is TGCAGTGCCTCGACATTGACCTACGAGCAGTACTTC. It encodes CSASTLTYEQYF.

This clonotype was counted ten times or more. The chain recombines TRBV20-1 with TRBJ2-6; 7 nucleotides line up with TRBD1. After removal of 7 bases from V and 0 bases from J, the junction contained 6 bases not matched to a gene. From germline, CDR1 is DFQATT and CDR2 SNEGSKA (reference sequence). This CDR3 has 15 amino acids. Written as DNA, the CDR3 is TGCAGTGTCCCGGACAGGTTCTCTGGGGCCAACGTCCTGACTTTC. This codes for CSVPDRFSGANVLTF.

This clonotype has ten or more counts. V usage is TRBV6-1 and J usage is TRBJ2-3; D is tentatively TRBD1 or TRBD2 (5 bases each). Germline V CDR1 and CDR2: MNHNS, SASEGT. V was pared by 4 bases and J by 4 bases, with 18 bases between. The CDR3 runs 16 residues. Here the CDR3 reads CASSVQGVPHADTQYF. The CDR3 DNA is TGTGCCAGCAGTGTCCAGGGAGTACCACACGCAGATACGCAGTATTTT.

The chain carries TRBV4-3 and TRBJ2-2; 8 bases line up with TRBD1. Germline V lookup: CDR1 LGHNA, CDR2 YSLEER. Trimming took 4 bases from V and 10 from J; bases not matched to a gene: 11. This CDR3 is built from 15 residues. Here the CDR3 reads CASSRTDRVLAELFF. The CDR3 DNA sequence: TGCGCCAGCAGCCGAACGGACAGGGTGTTGGCGGAGCTGTTTTTT.

This clonotype was picked up a small number of times. The rearrangement links TRBV12-3 or TRBV12-4 to TRBJ1-1; 10 positions agree with TRBD1. V was clipped by 6 bases and J by 0 bases; unmatched bases: 4. The CDR3 loop spans 15 amino acids. The CDR3 spells CASSRQGALNTEAFF. The CDR3 nucleotides are TGTGCCAGCAGCCGACAGGGGGCCTTGAACACTGAAGCTTTCTTT.

This clonotype was recorded many times. The chain joins TRBV15 to TRBJ2-3; D ambiguous. In germline, CDR1 is LNHNV, CDR2 YYDKDF (reference sequence). CDR3 size: 13 residues. V was pared by 0 bases and J by 2 bases, with 3 bases between. The CDR3 region has the DNA TGTGCCACCAGCAGAGAGCCCACAGATACGCAGTATTTT. It encodes CATSREPTDTQYF.

This clonotype was seen repeatedly, ten times or more. The chain carries TRBV25-1 and TRBJ1-5; D remains unclear. The V and J ends lost 2 bases and 2 bases respectively, with 4 bases between them. Germline V CDR1 and CDR2: MGHDK, SYGVNS. This CDR3 comprises 13 residues. CDR3 sequence (DNA): TGTGCCAGCAGTGAAGATGGCAATCAGCCCCAGCATTTT. Its translation: CASSEDGNQPQHF.

This clonotype was seen at least ten times. V usage is TRBV30 and J usage is TRBJ2-3, with D perhaps matching TRBD2 (6 bases). Germline V gene lookup returns CDR1 GTSNPN and CDR2 SVGIG (reference sequence). The germline V and J ends were trimmed by 8 bases and 6 bases, with 12 bases remaining between them. The CDR3 covers 11 residues. CDR3 coding DNA: TGTGCCCGCGGGACCGAGGATACGCAGTATTTT. Its translation is CARGTEDTQYF. The full variable domain, completed using reference TRBV30 and TRBJ2-3, is SQTIHQWPATLVQPVGSPLSLECTVEGTSNPNLYWYRQAAGRGLQLLFYSVGIGQISSEVPQNLSASRPQDRQFILSSKKLLLSDSGFYLCARGTEDTQYFGPGTRLTVL.

The chain is built from TRBV28 and TRBJ1-2, with TRBD1 matching 7 bases. V dropped 6 bases and J dropped 3; count of bases not matched to a gene: 4. CDR1 and CDR2 (germline): MDHEN, SYDVKM. The CDR3 is made up of 13 amino acids. CDR3 loop: CASRGDSYYGYTF. DNA for the CDR3: TGTGCCAGCAGGGGGGACAGCTACTATGGCTACACCTTC.

The table lists this clonotype with a few counts. This chain links TRBV5-4 with TRBJ2-5; TRBD1 or TRBD2 may be the D gene (5 bases each). V was shortened by 3 bases and J by 5 bases, with 17 bases between the two germline ends. Germline CDR1 reads SGHNT; CDR2 reads YYREEE (reference sequence). The CDR3 contains 15 residues. The CDR3 DNA follows: TGTGCCAGCAGCTCGAAGCGACTACCAGGGGAGACCCAGTACTTC. Translation gives CASSSKRLPGETQYF. Drawing the rest from reference TRBV5-4 and TRBJ2-5, the complete variable domain is ETGVTQSPTHLIKTRGQQVTLRCSSQSGHNTVSWYQQALGQGPQFIFQYYREEENGRGNFPPRFSGLQFPNYSSELNVNALELDDSALYLCASSSKRLPGETQYFGPGTRLLVL.

This clonotype has at least ten counts. The V gene is TRBV7-9, the J gene TRBJ2-7; D unclear. Germline CDR1 is SEHNR and CDR2 is FQNEAQ (reference sequence). The CDR3 extends over 16 amino acids. Trimming stripped 3 bases from V and 2 bases from J, with 17 bases between. For the CDR3, the DNA is TGTGCCAGCAGCTTTATGATGATGACTGATACCTACGAGCAGTACTTC. Translated, it gives CASSFMMMTDTYEQYF.

This clonotype was found many times. The V gene is TRBV29-1, the J gene TRBJ1-4, with D possibly matching TRBD1 (5 bases). Looked up from germline, CDR1 is SQVTM and CDR2 is ANQGSEA. Trimming took off 5 bases at V and 8 bases at J, with 12 bases between the two ends. The CDR3 is 12 residues long. Here the CDR3 reads CSVLGEGEKLFF. CDR3 bases: TGCAGCGTTCTAGGGGAGGGAGAAAAACTGTTTTTT.

This clonotype was counted at least ten times. V and J are TRBV5-4 and TRBJ2-1; weak D call: TRBD2 (6 bases). Trimming removed 0 bases from V and 9 bases from J, with 16 bases in between. Germline CDR1 and CDR2: SGHNT and YYREEE (reference sequence). This CDR3 contains 15 residues. The CDR3, as DNA: TGTGCCAGCAGCTTGGAGGTTCGGGAGACTAGTGAGCAGTTCTTC. Translation gives CASSLEVRETSEQFF. Using reference TRBV5-4 and TRBJ2-1 for the parts outside the CDR3, the full variable domain is ETGVTQSPTHLIKTRGQQVTLRCSSQSGHNTVSWYQQALGQGPQFIFQYYREEENGRGNFPPRFSGLQFPNYSSELNVNALELDDSALYLCASSLEVRETSEQFFGPGTRLTVL.

This clonotype turned up a few times. The chain employs TRBV6-2 or TRBV6-3 and TRBJ1-5; D may be TRBD1 (6 bases). Trimming shortened V by 10 bases and J by 1 base, and 11 bases separated the two germline ends. Germline V gene data show CDR1 as MNHEY and CDR2 as SVGEGT. The CDR3 covers 13 residues. This CDR3 reads CATETGSNQPQHF. The CDR3 DNA is TGTGCCACCGAGACAGGCAGCAATCAGCCCCAGCATTTT.

This clonotype was seen at least ten times. This chain joins TRBV5-1 and TRBJ2-1; 10 nucleotides line up with TRBD2. Germline V lookup: CDR1 SGHRS, CDR2 YFSETQ. The ends lost 2 bases at V and 7 bases at J; junction bases unmatched: 12. The CDR3 is 17 amino acids. CDR3 in amino acids: CASSLLISAGGPNEQFF. In DNA, the CDR3 is TGCGCCAGCAGCTTACTCATTTCAGCGGGGGGGCCGAATGAGCAGTTCTTC.

Ten or more counts support this clonotype. This chain uses TRBV15 with TRBJ2-1; TRBD2 matches at 10 bases. With 3 bases clipped from V and 8 bases from J, the junction kept 10 bases outside the gene matches. CDR3 length equals 16 residues. Germline V gene lookup returns CDR1 LNHNV and CDR2 YYDKDF (reference sequence). The CDR3 here is CATSRGAGGAVDEQFF. CDR3 sequence (DNA): TGTGCCACCAGCAGGGGAGCGGGGGGGGCCGTCGATGAGCAGTTCTTC.

This chain connects TRBV12-3 or TRBV12-4 to TRBJ2-7; TRBD1 might be the D (6 bases). CDR3 length: 13 amino acids. The V end was cut by 5 bases, the J end by 3 bases, with 11 bases between. CDR3 residues: CASSRQVLYEQYF. Written as DNA, the CDR3 is TGTGCCAGCAGTCGACAGGTCCTCTACGAGCAGTACTTC.

V is TRBV4-1 and J is TRBJ2-1; D is unresolved. Germline V gene data show CDR1 as MGHRA and CDR2 as YSYEKL. V was pared by 0 bases and J by 10 bases, with 10 bases between. This CDR3 is 13 amino acids long. Written as DNA, the CDR3 is TGCGCCAGCAGCCAAGATAGCAGAAGGGAGCAGTTCTTC. Translating it yields CASSQDSRREQFF.

This clonotype was detected many times. The chain combines TRBV2 with TRBJ2-7; D is ambiguous. The germline V gene has CDR1 SNHLY and CDR2 FYNNEI. Trimming removed 5 bases from V and 0 bases from J, with 14 bases in between. CDR3 length: 15 amino acids. The CDR3 is CASSPRTLSSYEQYF. The CDR3 DNA reads as TGTGCCAGCAGTCCTAGGACGCTGAGCTCCTACGAGCAGTACTTC.

This clonotype was observed at least ten times. This chain links TRBV6-2 or TRBV6-3 with TRBJ1-6; tentative D call: TRBD1 (5 bases). Trimming pared 2 bases from V and 5 bases from J, leaving 10 bases between. The CDR3 is made up of 15 amino acids. The V gene's germline CDR1 is MNHEY and CDR2 SVGEGT. This CDR3 is CASSYGGAHNSPLHF. CDR3 in DNA: TGTGCCAGCAGTTACGGTGGGGCGCATAATTCACCCCTCCACTTT.

This chain links TRBV6-2 or TRBV6-3 with TRBJ2-2, with D perhaps given as TRBD1 or TRBD2 (5 bases each). Germline CDR1 and CDR2: MNHEY and SVGEGT. V shed 4 bases and J shed 5 bases, with 11 bases lying between them. The CDR3 consists of 14 residues. In DNA form, the CDR3 reads TGTGCCAGCAGTTGGGGGACGGAAACCGGGGAGCTGTTTTTT. It is translated as CASSWGTETGELFF.

At least ten counts were recorded for this clonotype. The V and J genes are TRBV6-7 and TRBJ2-7; possibly TRBD1 for D (6 bases). TRBV6-7 is an ORF for which the function is uncertain. Trimming removed 0 bases from V and 12 bases from J, with 9 bases in between. The CDR3 length is 11 residues. The CDR3: CASSYSGGSYF. The CDR3 region has the DNA TGTGCCAGCAGTTACTCAGGGGGTTCGTACTTC.

This clonotype was picked up many times. This sequence joins TRBV7-9 and TRBJ2-3, with 7 nucleotides matching TRBD2. CDR1 SEHNR and CDR2 FQNEAQ come from the germline V gene (reference sequence). This CDR3 contains 14 residues. Trimming at V came to 11 bases and at J to 2 bases, leaving 10 bases not matched to a gene. CDR3 sequence: CAAQRGSLTDTQYF. The CDR3 coding sequence is TGTGCCGCCCAGCGGGGATCCCTCACAGATACGCAGTATTTT.

This clonotype was recorded a few times. The CDR3 region is CASSELRQFSYEQYF. The CDR3 DNA reads as TGTGCCAGCAGTGAGTTAAGACAGTTCTCCTACGAGCAGTACTTC. The chain couples TRBV6-1 to TRBJ2-7; tentatively, D is TRBD1 (5 bases). Germline V gene lookup returns CDR1 MNHNS and CDR2 SASEGT. Trimming stripped 3 bases from V and 0 bases from J, with 12 bases between. This CDR3 contains 15 residues.